This entry describes one TCR beta chain. The data stem from a study of OX40 agonist ivuxolimab in advanced cancers. Looked up from germline, CDR1 is PRHDT and CDR2 is FYEKMQ (reference sequence). The CDR3 consists of 16 residues. Trimming stripped 2 bases from V and 3 bases from J, with 16 bases between. TCRdb's copy holds only in-frame clones and misses some; the assay was immunoSEQ multiplex PCR. The table shows tens of thousands of clones, with 90% to 95% occurring only once. This sequence originates from an adult with an advanced solid tumor such as melanoma, head and neck, liver or kidney cancer. The sequencing here drew on CD4+ or CD8+ T cells sorted from blood, taken in a trial of the OX40 agonist ivuxolimab. The chain employs TRBV13 and TRBJ1-1; D remains ambiguous. The DNA of the CDR3 is TGTGCCAGCAGCTTAACGGTGGCGCCTAGAGACACTGAAGCTTTCTTT. It specifies CASSLTVAPRDTEAFF.